The rows below give T cell receptor beta chains drawn from one sample of a study of blood T cell repertoires in COVID-19. Data came from immunoSEQ multiplex PCR; TCRdb stores just in-frame clones and leaves some out. The sample lists about 100,000 clones; over 65% were seen once. Sequencing was performed on peripheral blood. These receptors were collected from a human donor in a cohort sampled during active COVID-19. CDR3s include the opening cysteine and the closing phenylalanine or tryptophan. The order of the fields is D gene, clone size, J gene, V gene, CDR3 DNA, CDR3 protein. The D gene is left open where the match is weak. Clone size, where shown, is once, few, many, or a class for clones that have expanded.

d_call: -
clone_size: -
j_call: TRBJ2-2
v_call: TRBV5-1
cdr3_nt: TGCGCCAGCAGCCTGGGACAGAACACCGGGGAGCTGTTTTTT
cdr3_aa: CASSLGQNTGELFF

d_call: -
clone_size: -
j_call: TRBJ1-2
v_call: TRBV3-1/TRBV3-2
cdr3_nt: TGTGCCAGCAGCCAGGGGCACGGCTACACCTTC
cdr3_aa: CASSQGHGYTF

d_call: -
clone_size: -
j_call: TRBJ1-5
v_call: TRBV21-1
cdr3_nt: TGTGCCAGCAGAAATGAGGGTACCGGGACAGGGTCTAATCAGCCCCAGCATTTT
cdr3_aa: CASRNEGTGTGSNQPQHF

d_call: -
clone_size: -
j_call: TRBJ2-7
v_call: TRBV27
cdr3_nt: TGTGCCAGCAGTTTCTCGGGTGGGGGCCCCTACGAGCAGTACTTC
cdr3_aa: CASSFSGGGPYEQYF

d_call: -
clone_size: -
j_call: TRBJ2-5
v_call: TRBV6-2/TRBV6-3
cdr3_nt: TGTGCCAGCAGCCGCTCCAGTGAGACCCAGTACTTC
cdr3_aa: CASSRSSETQYF

d_call: TRBD2
clone_size: -
j_call: TRBJ2-2
v_call: TRBV6-1
cdr3_nt: TGTGCCAGCAGTGCACTAGCGGGAGGCCCGAACACCGGGGAGCTGTTTTTT
cdr3_aa: CASSALAGGPNTGELFF

d_call: TRBD1
clone_size: -
j_call: TRBJ1-4
v_call: TRBV10-3
cdr3_nt: TGTGCCATCAGTGGTATCAGGGGGGAAAAACTGTTTTTT
cdr3_aa: CAISGIRGEKLFF

d_call: TRBD1
clone_size: -
j_call: TRBJ1-4
v_call: TRBV15
cdr3_nt: TGTGCCACCAGCAGAGATCTCCCGGGACAGCGGTCATTCGGGCAAAAACTGTTTTTT
cdr3_aa: CATSRDLPGQRSFGQKLFF

d_call: TRBD1
clone_size: few
j_call: TRBJ1-5
v_call: TRBV10-3
cdr3_nt: TGTGCCATTACGGGACAGATCAATCAGCCCCAGCATTTT
cdr3_aa: CAITGQINQPQHF

d_call: TRBD1
clone_size: -
j_call: TRBJ1-6
v_call: TRBV3-1/TRBV3-2
cdr3_nt: TGTGCCAGCAGCCAAGACTCAACAGGGGTGGCACCCCTCCACTTT
cdr3_aa: CASSQDSTGVAPLHF

d_call: -
clone_size: -
j_call: TRBJ1-1
v_call: TRBV10-3
cdr3_nt: TGTGCCATCAGCCGTATTATGGGCGCCATGAACACTGAAGCTTTCTTT
cdr3_aa: CAISRIMGAMNTEAFF

d_call: -
clone_size: -
j_call: TRBJ2-7
v_call: TRBV7-2
cdr3_nt: TGTGCCAGCAGCTTAGTCGGGGGAAGGCAGGGAGGCGAGCAGTACTTC
cdr3_aa: CASSLVGGRQGGEQYF

d_call: TRBD1
clone_size: -
j_call: TRBJ2-1
v_call: TRBV7-7
cdr3_nt: TGTGCTAGCAGCTTAGGGTCGACAGGGGGCCTTGAGCAGTTCTTC
cdr3_aa: CASSLGSTGGLEQFF

d_call: TRBD1
clone_size: -
j_call: TRBJ1-6
v_call: TRBV5-1
cdr3_nt: TGCGCCAGCAGCGGGCGACAGGGAGATAATTCACCCCTCCACTTT
cdr3_aa: CASSGRQGDNSPLHF

d_call: -
clone_size: once
j_call: TRBJ2-3
v_call: TRBV9
cdr3_nt: TGTGCCAGCAGCGCCAGATCGGACAGAAGAACAGATACGCAGTATTTT
cdr3_aa: CASSARSDRRTDTQYF

d_call: TRBD1
clone_size: -
j_call: TRBJ1-6
v_call: TRBV25-1
cdr3_nt: TGTGCCACCGGAGACAGGGTTGAGTCACCCCTCCACTTT
cdr3_aa: CATGDRVESPLHF

d_call: -
clone_size: -
j_call: TRBJ2-2
v_call: TRBV6-2/TRBV6-3
cdr3_nt: TGTGCCAGCAGTCTCGATTCACTGCGGGAGCTGTTTTTT
cdr3_aa: CASSLDSLRELFF

d_call: -
clone_size: -
j_call: TRBJ2-7
v_call: TRBV14
cdr3_nt: TGTGCCAGCAGCCAAGATAGTGCCCGATCGGCCTACGAGCAGTACTTC
cdr3_aa: CASSQDSARSAYEQYF

d_call: TRBD2
clone_size: -
j_call: TRBJ2-1
v_call: TRBV6-5
cdr3_nt: TGTGCCAGCAGTTACTCCGGACTAGTTGTTAATGAGCAGTTCTTC
cdr3_aa: CASSYSGLVVNEQFF

d_call: TRBD1
clone_size: once
j_call: TRBJ2-1
v_call: TRBV7-2
cdr3_nt: TGTGCCAGCAGCTCCCCGGGACAGGGGTACGGTGAGCAGTTCTTC
cdr3_aa: CASSSPGQGYGEQFF

d_call: TRBD2
clone_size: -
j_call: TRBJ2-3
v_call: TRBV2
cdr3_nt: TGTGCCAGCAAACGATCTAGCGGGGGTGCAGATACGCAGTATTTT
cdr3_aa: CASKRSSGGADTQYF

d_call: -
clone_size: once
j_call: TRBJ2-5
v_call: TRBV27
cdr3_nt: TGTGCCAGCAGTTTTGGGGGGGCAGGGGAGACCCAGTACTTC
cdr3_aa: CASSFGGAGETQYF

d_call: -
clone_size: -
j_call: TRBJ2-3
v_call: TRBV2
cdr3_nt: TGTGCCAGCAGTGTGGGGGGGGCTACGGATACGCAGTATTTT
cdr3_aa: CASSVGGATDTQYF

d_call: -
clone_size: -
j_call: TRBJ1-2
v_call: TRBV7-9
cdr3_nt: TGTGCCAGCAGCTTACATGCTCTCTCACTTGAAGGCTACACCTTC
cdr3_aa: CASSLHALSLEGYTF

d_call: -
clone_size: -
j_call: TRBJ2-7
v_call: TRBV7-9
cdr3_nt: TGTGCCAGCAGCTTAGGGCCCGCGACAGGATACGAGCAGTACTTC
cdr3_aa: CASSLGPATGYEQYF

d_call: -
clone_size: -
j_call: TRBJ2-1
v_call: TRBV6-6
cdr3_nt: TGTGCCAGCAGGTCTCAAGTAACGGACAATGAGCAGTTCTTC
cdr3_aa: CASRSQVTDNEQFF

d_call: -
clone_size: -
j_call: TRBJ1-2
v_call: TRBV6-1
cdr3_nt: TGTGCCAGCAGTGAAGTAGCCGGGTTCTATGGCTACACCTTC
cdr3_aa: CASSEVAGFYGYTF

d_call: TRBD1
clone_size: -
j_call: TRBJ1-2
v_call: TRBV30
cdr3_nt: TGTGCCTGGAGTAAAGATCTGGGACAGGGTCATGGCTACACCTTC
cdr3_aa: CAWSKDLGQGHGYTF

d_call: TRBD1
clone_size: -
j_call: TRBJ1-1
v_call: TRBV18
cdr3_nt: TGTGCCAGCTCATTAAACAGGGGGAACGCTGAAGCTTTCTTT
cdr3_aa: CASSLNRGNAEAFF